Below, 32 T cell receptor beta chains from the same sample are listed, as sequenced in a study of PD-1 blockade in classical Hodgkin lymphoma. As to time point: cycle 4 day 1 (C4D1), after less than seven weeks of nivolumab. Each patient relapsed following autologous stem cell transplantation, and prior brentuximab vedotin exposure differed. Generated by immunoSEQ multiplex PCR, the TCRdb table keeps only in-frame clones and is missing some. The sample lists approximately 44,000 clones, 55% to 70% occurring once. Here the sequenced sample was peripheral blood mononuclear cells (PBMCs), taken before the fourth cycle of nivolumab. These receptors were taken from a human donor with classical Hodgkin lymphoma.

The chain combines TRBV7-9 with TRBJ1-4, with no clear D. V lost 2 bases, J lost 8 bases, and 12 bases lay in between. The length of the CDR3 is 14 residues. The germline CDR1 and CDR2 sequences are SEHNR and FQNEAQ (reference sequence). Written as DNA, the CDR3 is TGTGCCAGCAGCTTAAAACAGCCGCTCGAAAAACTGTTTTTT. The encoded protein is CASSLKQPLEKLFF.

The chain carries TRBV6-6 and TRBJ1-6; D might be TRBD1 (6 bases). The germline V gene encodes CDR1 MNHNY and CDR2 SVGAGI (reference sequence). The CDR3 sequence is 12 residues long. V was pared by 2 bases and J by 12 bases, with 8 bases between. The DNA of the CDR3 is TGTGCCAGCAGTTACGAGGGGGAACCCCTCCACTTT. Its translation is CASSYEGEPLHF.

This clone appeared once. The genes are TRBV27 and TRBJ1-2; 7 nucleotides align to TRBD1. This CDR3 has 14 residues. Trimming took 1 base from V and 8 from J; bases not matched to a gene: 7. The germline gives CDR1 MNHEY, CDR2 SMNVEV (reference sequence). The CDR3 loop reads CASSLLQGRMGYTF. The CDR3 DNA sequence: TGTGCCAGCAGTTTATTACAGGGGAGGATGGGCTACACCTTC.

The J gene is TRBJ1-5, the V gene TRBV30; D gene ambiguous. V lost 1 base and J lost 6, with 19 bases in between. The CDR3 is made up of 16 amino acids. Germline loops: CDR1 GTSNPN, CDR2 SVGIG (reference sequence). For the CDR3, the DNA is TGTGCCTGGAGTGCCTTACAGAGTATTAACGGTCAGCCCCAGCATTTT. Amino acid sequence: CAWSALQSINGQPQHF.

The genes are TRBV28 and TRBJ2-7; 7 bases fit TRBD1. V lost 6 bases to trimming and J lost 3 bases; unmatched junction nucleotides: 8. Germline CDR1 MDHEN, CDR2 SYDVKM. The CDR3 length is 14 residues. The CDR3: CASSPGTALYEQYF. CDR3 DNA sequence: TGTGCCAGCAGCCCCGGGACAGCTCTCTACGAGCAGTACTTC.

This sequence joins TRBV6-5 and TRBJ2-7; D is uncertain. V lost 2 bases and J lost 7, with 12 bases in between. This CDR3 is 13 amino acids long. Germline CDR1 reads MNHEY; CDR2 reads SVGAGI. In nucleotides, the CDR3 is TGTGCCAGCAGTTACGGGTCTTACGGGGAGCAGTACTTC. Its protein is CASSYGSYGEQYF.

The chain has TRBV18 and TRBJ1-4; D unresolved. Trimming pared 0 bases from V and 7 bases from J, leaving 12 bases between. The CDR3 consists of 15 residues. CDR1 and CDR2 from the germline V gene are KGHSH and LQKENI. The CDR3 protein is CASSPPALASEKLFF. CDR3 sequence (DNA): TGTGCCAGCTCACCACCTGCGCTGGCCAGTGAAAAACTGTTTTTT.

The J gene is TRBJ2-1, the V gene TRBV12-5; D is perhaps TRBD1 or TRBD2 (6 bases each). Trimming left V 5 bases short and J 5 bases short, with 16 bases between. Germline lookup yields CDR1 LGHNT and CDR2 FRNRAP. The CDR3 is made up of 15 amino acids. As DNA, the CDR3 is TGTGCTAGTGGTCCTGGGGGCGGGAACAACAATGAGCAGTTCTTC. Amino acid sequence: CASGPGGGNNNEQFF.

The chain recombines TRBV29-1 with TRBJ2-7, with 7 bases identical to TRBD1. The V segment lost 4 bases and the J segment 3 bases; nucleotides outside the gene matches: 9. CDR3 length equals 14 residues. Germline CDR1 is SQVTM and CDR2 is ANQGSEA. The chain's CDR3 is CSVATGTVDYEQYF. Written as DNA, the CDR3 is TGCAGCGTTGCTACTGGGACAGTCGACTACGAGCAGTACTTC.

The V and J genes are TRBV7-9 and TRBJ1-1; no clear D. Germline CDR1 reads SEHNR; CDR2 reads FQNEAQ (reference sequence). The CDR3 spans 13 residues. V was clipped by 5 bases and J by 3 bases, with 10 bases between them. The CDR3 nucleotides are TGTGCCAGCAGCCTGCACGGGGACACTGAAGCTTTCTTT. Its translation is CASSLHGDTEAFF.

The gene calls are TRBV7-9 and TRBJ2-7; D gene ambiguous. The CDR3 has 14 residues. CDR1 is SEHNR and CDR2 is FQNEAQ in the germline V gene (reference sequence). Trimming shortened V by 3 bases and J by 0 bases, and 9 bases separated the two germline ends. DNA for the CDR3: TGTGCCAGCAGCTTTGATATGAGCTCCTACGAGCAGTACTTC. Protein product: CASSFDMSSYEQYF.

This chain connects TRBV29-1 to TRBJ1-5; D possibly corresponds to TRBD1 (5 bases). This CDR3 has 13 amino acids. CDR1 and CDR2 from the germline V gene are SQVTM and ANQGSEA. The V end lost 6 bases, the J end lost 3 bases, and 12 bases lay between the germline ends. Here the CDR3 DNA reads TGCAGCGTATATACAGGTTACAATCAGCCCCAGCATTTT. Its protein product is CSVYTGYNQPQHF.

The chain recombines TRBV21-1 with TRBJ1-4; TRBD1, the D gene given by the table, was not confirmed from the DNA. TRBV21-1 counts as a pseudogene. There are 15 residues in the CDR3. Here the CDR3 reads CASTLPGQGNEKLFF. In nucleotides, the CDR3 is TGTGCCAGCACCCTCCCGGGACAGGGTAATGAAAAACTGTTTTTT.

The V gene is TRBV4-1, the J gene TRBJ1-5; the match to TRBD1 covers 8 bases. The CDR3 extends over 14 amino acids. Germline assignment: CDR1 MGHRA and CDR2 YSYEKL. V was pared by 3 bases and J by 5 bases, with 3 bases of the junction left unmatched. Written as DNA, the CDR3 is TGCGCCAGCAGCCAGATACAGGGGGATCAGCCCCAGCATTTT. Its protein product is CASSQIQGDQPQHF.

The chain recombines TRBV6-6 with TRBJ1-1; D possibly corresponds to TRBD1 (6 bases). In germline, CDR1 is MNHNY, CDR2 SVGAGI (reference sequence). The CDR3 has 14 amino acids. The V end lost 4 bases, the J end lost 2 bases, and 11 bases lay between the germline ends. The CDR3 is CASSFGQINTEAFF. In DNA form, the CDR3 reads TGTGCCAGCAGTTTCGGACAGATCAACACTGAAGCTTTCTTT.

This clone was counted only a few times. This chain joins TRBV2 and TRBJ1-1; no reliable D call. Germline loops: CDR1 SNHLY, CDR2 FYNNEI. The germline V and J ends were trimmed by 4 bases and 3 bases, with 9 bases remaining between them. The CDR3 contains 13 residues. CDR3 nucleotides: TGTGCCAGCAGTGTGGTTACCCACACTGAAGCTTTCTTT. Its protein product is CASSVVTHTEAFF. Looking up the rest from reference TRBV2 and TRBJ1-1 gives the full variable domain: EPEVTQTPSHQVTQMGQEVILRCVPISNHLYFYWYRQILGQKVEFLVSFYNNEISEKSEIFDDQFSVERPDGSNFTLKIRSTKLEDSAMYFCASSVVTHTEAFFGQGTRLTVV.

This clone was counted only a few times. It is likely a read error, because the conserved phenylalanine at the end of the CDR3 is missing. The limits of the CDR3 on the DNA are not certain, so only TCRdb's listed CDR3 is given. The rearrangement joins TRBV4-1 to TRBJ2-4. Counting both end residues, the CDR3 totals 12 amino acids. Germline V gives CDR1 MGHRA, CDR2 YSYEKL. The CDR3 reads CASSQDGTDVRI.

J is TRBJ2-1 and V is TRBV7-9; 13 bases match TRBD2. From germline, CDR1 is SEHNR and CDR2 FQNEAQ (reference sequence). V lost 3 bases and J lost 7; bases outside the gene matches: 9. This CDR3 contains 17 residues. In DNA form, the CDR3 reads TGTGCCAGCAGCTTTTTGCAACTAGCGGGGGGGCGTAATGAGCAGTTCTTC. It translates to CASSFLQLAGGRNEQFF. Supplemented by reference TRBV7-9 and TRBJ2-1, the full variable domain reads DTGVSQNPRHKITKRGQNVTFRCDPISEHNRLYWYRQTLGQGPEFLTYFQNEAQLEKSRLLSDRFSAERPKGSFSTLEIQRTEQGDSAMYLCASSFLQLAGGRNEQFFGPGTRLTVL.

In regard to this clone: Other DNA sequences of this sample code for an identical CDR3. CDR3 DNA: TGTGCCAGCAGCGTTGAGGGGTTGAACACTGAAGCTTTCTTT. Its translation: CASSVEGLNTEAFF. This rearrangement joins TRBV9 to TRBJ1-1, with TRBD1 as a possible D gene (5 bases). Germline V gives CDR1 SGDLS, CDR2 YYNGEE. V lost 2 bases and J 0 bases, leaving 8 bases between the germline ends. The CDR3 totals 14 residues.

The chain employs TRBV11-2 and TRBJ1-2, with a possible D match to TRBD1 (5 bases). The CDR3 is made up of 13 amino acids. Germline assignment: CDR1 SGHAT and CDR2 FQNNGV. The V end lost 5 bases, the J end lost 3 bases, and 10 bases lay between the germline ends. The CDR3 DNA is TGTGCCAGCAGCCCCGGGACTGACTATGGCTACACCTTC. Translated, it gives CASSPGTDYGYTF.

The chain uses TRBV7-9 and TRBJ1-1, with D hard to call. The germline V gene encodes CDR1 SEHNR and CDR2 FQNEAQ (reference sequence). V was cut by 3 bases and J by 2 bases, with 10 bases left in between. CDR3 length: 14 residues. CDR3 DNA sequence: TGTGCCAGCAGCTTGGGCAGTATAAACACTGAAGCTTTCTTT. This encodes CASSLGSINTEAFF.

This chain links TRBV6-5 with TRBJ2-7, with D hard to call. CDR3 length: 13 amino acids. Trimming took 6 bases from V and 4 from J, leaving 13 bases between them. The germline CDR1 and CDR2 sequences are MNHEY and SVGAGI. CDR3 region: CASSPQQSYEQYF. CDR3 coding DNA: TGTGCCAGCAGCCCCCAGCAGTCGTACGAGCAGTACTTC.

This chain joins TRBV5-4 and TRBJ1-5, with D possibly matching TRBD1 (5 bases). This CDR3 comprises 14 residues. Trimming took 2 bases from V and 3 from J, leaving 9 bases between them. The germline V gene encodes CDR1 SGHNT and CDR2 YYREEE (reference sequence). CDR3 sequence: CASSFQGVNQPQHF. The CDR3 DNA reads as TGTGCCAGCAGCTTTCAGGGAGTCAATCAGCCCCAGCATTTT. The full variable domain, in which reference TRBV5-4 and TRBJ1-5 provide the parts outside the CDR3, is ETGVTQSPTHLIKTRGQQVTLRCSSQSGHNTVSWYQQALGQGPQFIFQYYREEENGRGNFPPRFSGLQFPNYSSELNVNALELDDSALYLCASSFQGVNQPQHFGDGTRLSIL.

This clone is medium-sized by share. Different DNA sequences within this sample yield the same CDR3. The rearrangement joins TRBV6-6 to TRBJ1-2; no clear D. Trimming removed 10 bases from V and 5 bases from J, with 14 bases in between. Germline CDR1 reads MNHNY; CDR2 reads SVGAGI (reference sequence). The CDR3 totals 12 residues. DNA of the CDR3: TGTGCCATCGGCGGTCAGTTTTATGGCTACACCTTC. Its protein is CAIGGQFYGYTF.

CDR3 in DNA: TGTGCCAGCAGCTCAGGTCAGGGGGGCCTCTACGAGCAGTACTTC. It codes for CASSSGQGGLYEQYF. V gene TRBV11-1 combines with J gene TRBJ2-7, with a tentative D call TRBD1 (7 bases). CDR3 length: 15 residues. CDR1 and CDR2 (germline): SGHAT, FQDESV (reference sequence). The V end was cut by 4 bases, the J end by 3 bases, with 16 bases between.

This clone is classed as medium-sized. The chain has TRBV2 and TRBJ1-3; D might be TRBD1 (6 bases). The CDR3 is made up of 14 amino acids. CDR1 and CDR2 (germline): SNHLY, FYNNEI. Trimming removed 11 bases at V and 1 base at J, with 15 bases between. The DNA for the CDR3 is TGTGCCGGAGCCGCACAGGGATCTGGAAACACCATATATTTT. As protein: CAGAAQGSGNTIYF.

This sequence joins TRBV11-2 and TRBJ2-5; D uncertain. CDR1 SGHAT and CDR2 FQNNGV come from the germline V gene. The CDR3 sequence is 15 residues long. Deletions cut 0 bases from V and 2 bases from J, with 10 bases between. The CDR3 DNA follows: TGTGCCAGCAGCTTAGATCAGACGGGTCAAGAGACCCAGTACTTC. Its protein is CASSLDQTGQETQYF.

The genes are TRBV7-9 and TRBJ1-2; 10 positions match TRBD1. J gave up 8 bases and V 3 bases, and 9 bases lay outside the gene matches. This CDR3 comprises 15 residues. Germline loops: CDR1 SEHNR, CDR2 FQNEAQ (reference sequence). The CDR3 sequence: CASSFGTGESLGYTF. The CDR3 DNA follows: TGTGCCAGCAGCTTCGGGACAGGGGAATCGTTGGGCTACACCTTC.

V is TRBV7-9 and J is TRBJ2-7, with 8 positions matching TRBD1. The CDR3 is 14 amino acids. Germline CDR1 and CDR2: SEHNR and FQNEAQ (reference sequence). V shed 5 bases and J 3 bases; nucleotides not matched to a gene: 6. The chain's CDR3 is CASSRRTGSYEQYF. The CDR3 DNA sequence: TGTGCCAGCAGCCGGCGGACAGGGAGCTACGAGCAGTACTTC.

This clone rates as medium-sized (0.01 to 0.1%). The chain employs TRBV27 and TRBJ1-6; 9 bases align to TRBD1. The CDR3 totals 15 residues. With 4 bases clipped from V and 10 bases from J, the junction kept 8 bases outside the gene matches. Germline values: CDR1 MNHEY, CDR2 SMNVEV (reference sequence). The CDR3 DNA reads as TGTGCCAGCAGTTCCCAGCCGACAGGGGGATCACCCCTCCACTTT. This translates into CASSSQPTGGSPLHF.

V and J are TRBV30 and TRBJ2-5; D perhaps matches TRBD1 (5 bases). Near its end, the DNA agrees better with TRBJ2-7, so the J call may be wrong. The germline V gene has CDR1 GTSNPN and CDR2 SVGIG (reference sequence). The CDR3 spans 13 residues. This CDR3 is CAWSVLPQGEQYF. DNA of the CDR3: TGTGCCTGGAGTGTACTCCCCCAGGGCGAGCAGTACTTC.

Only a few counts were recorded for this clone. The genes are TRBV11-2 and TRBJ2-3; TRBD2 aligns across 11 bases. This CDR3 is 15 amino acids long. V gave up 5 bases and J gave up 1 base; unmatched junction bases: 2. Germline CDR1 is SGHAT and CDR2 is FQNNGV. This chain's CDR3 is CASSQLAGGTDTQYF. CDR3 coding DNA: TGTGCCAGCAGCCAACTAGCGGGGGGCACAGATACGCAGTATTTT. The full variable domain, completed using reference TRBV11-2 and TRBJ2-3, is EAGVAQSPRYKIIEKRQSVAFWCNPISGHATLYWYQQILGQGPKLLIQFQNNGVVDDSQLPKDRFSAERLKGVDSTLKIQPAKLEDSAVYLCASSQLAGGTDTQYFGPGTRLTVL.